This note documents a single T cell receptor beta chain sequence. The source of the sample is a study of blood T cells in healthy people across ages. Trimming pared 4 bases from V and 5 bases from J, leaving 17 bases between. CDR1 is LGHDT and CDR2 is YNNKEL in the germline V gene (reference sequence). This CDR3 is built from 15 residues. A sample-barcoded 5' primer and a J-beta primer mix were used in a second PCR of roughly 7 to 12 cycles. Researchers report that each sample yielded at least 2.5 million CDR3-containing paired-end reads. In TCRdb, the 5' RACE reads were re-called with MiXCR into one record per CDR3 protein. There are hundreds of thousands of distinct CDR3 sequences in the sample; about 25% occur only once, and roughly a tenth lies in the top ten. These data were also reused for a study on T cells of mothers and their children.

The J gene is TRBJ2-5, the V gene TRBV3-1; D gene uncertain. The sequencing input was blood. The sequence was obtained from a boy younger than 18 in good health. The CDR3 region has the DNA TGTGCCAGCAGCCCCCGGATTATAGGCTGGGAGACCCAGTACTTC. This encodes CASSPRIIGWETQYF.